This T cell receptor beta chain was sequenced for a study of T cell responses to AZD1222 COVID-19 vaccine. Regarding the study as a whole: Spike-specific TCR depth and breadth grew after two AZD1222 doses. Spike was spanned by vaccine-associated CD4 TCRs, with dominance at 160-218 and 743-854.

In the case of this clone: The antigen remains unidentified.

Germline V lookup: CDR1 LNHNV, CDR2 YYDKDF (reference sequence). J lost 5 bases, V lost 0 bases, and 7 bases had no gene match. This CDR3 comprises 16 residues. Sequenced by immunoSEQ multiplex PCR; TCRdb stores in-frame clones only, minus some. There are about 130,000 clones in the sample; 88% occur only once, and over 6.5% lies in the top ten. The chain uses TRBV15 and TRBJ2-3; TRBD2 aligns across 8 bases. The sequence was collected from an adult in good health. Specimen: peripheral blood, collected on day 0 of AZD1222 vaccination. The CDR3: CATSRDGSGSQDTQYF. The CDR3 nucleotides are TGTGCCACCAGCAGAGATGGCAGCGGGAGTCAAGATACGCAGTATTTT.